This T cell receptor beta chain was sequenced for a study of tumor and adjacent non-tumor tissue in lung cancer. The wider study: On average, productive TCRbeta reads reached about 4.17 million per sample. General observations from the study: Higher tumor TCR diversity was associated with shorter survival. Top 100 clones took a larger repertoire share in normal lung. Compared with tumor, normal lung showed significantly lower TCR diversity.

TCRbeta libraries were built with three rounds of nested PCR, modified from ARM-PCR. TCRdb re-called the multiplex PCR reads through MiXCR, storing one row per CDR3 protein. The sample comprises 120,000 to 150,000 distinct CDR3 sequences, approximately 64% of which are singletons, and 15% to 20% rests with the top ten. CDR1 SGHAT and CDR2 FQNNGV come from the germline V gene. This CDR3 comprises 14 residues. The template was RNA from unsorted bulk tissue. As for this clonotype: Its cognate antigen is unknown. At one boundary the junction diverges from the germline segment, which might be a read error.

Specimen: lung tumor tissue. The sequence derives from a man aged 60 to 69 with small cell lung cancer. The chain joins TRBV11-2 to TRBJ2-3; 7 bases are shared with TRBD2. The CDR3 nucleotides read TGTGTCAGCGGCTTAGCGGGTGAAACAGATACACATTATTTT. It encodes CVSGLAGETDTHYF.